These 28 T cell receptor beta chains originate from one sample sequenced in a study of cytomegalovirus exposure and HLA in healthy donors. PCR primers comprised 60 Vbeta and 13 Jbeta primers. Profiling relied on immunoSEQ multiplex PCR, and the TCRdb table lists in-frame clones only, not all of them. The table includes some 180,000 clones, 70% to 80% detected once. Sequencing used PBMCs. The receptors were sampled from a woman under 40 in good health and CMV-seropositive.

The chain combines TRBV9 with TRBJ1-1; perhaps TRBD1 as D (5 bases). CDR3 length: 15 residues. Between the trimmed V and J ends, which lost 4 bases and 1 base, there was a span of 14 bases. CDR1 and CDR2 (germline): SGDLS, YYNGEE. CDR3 bases: TGTGCCAGCAGCCCCCGGACACATCCGAACACTGAAGCTTTCTTT. It yields the protein CASSPRTHPNTEAFF.

The chain uses TRBV7-9 and TRBJ2-3; weak D call: TRBD2 (5 bases). CDR1 SEHNR and CDR2 FQNEAQ come from the germline V gene (reference sequence). This CDR3 is built from 11 residues. CDR3 DNA: TGTGGGGCGGAGGAGGCAGATACGCAGTATTTT. It specifies CGAEEADTQYF.

The CDR3 loop reads CASSTIKQGADYGYTF. The DNA of the CDR3 is TGCGCCAGCAGCACCATAAAACAGGGGGCGGACTATGGCTACACCTTC. The rearrangement links TRBV5-1 to TRBJ1-2; 9 bases are shared with TRBD1. Germline-derived CDR1 and CDR2 are SGHRS and YFSETQ. The CDR3 is made up of 16 amino acids. Unmatched junction bases numbered 10, after V lost 4 bases and J lost 3 bases. Variable domain in full (rest from reference TRBV5-1 and TRBJ1-2): KAGVTQTPRYLIKTRGQQVTLSCSPISGHRSVSWYQQTPGQGLQFLFEYFSETQRNKGNFPGRFSGRQFSNSRSEMNVSTLELGDSALYLCASSTIKQGADYGYTFGSGTRLTVV.

The chain joins TRBV9 to TRBJ1-6; 7 bases agree with TRBD1. V trimming: 3 bases; J trimming: 7 bases; junction bases outside the gene matches: 10. CDR3 length: 16 residues. The V gene's germline CDR1 is SGDLS and CDR2 YYNGEE. The CDR3 spells CASSGRDRETNSPLHF. CDR3 nucleotides: TGTGCCAGCAGCGGCCGGGACAGAGAAACCAATTCACCCCTCCACTTT.

In this sample, this clone turned up once. V is TRBV7-2 and J is TRBJ2-5; D unclear. The CDR3 runs to 15 residues. Germline CDR1 reads SGHTA; CDR2 reads FQGNSA. Trimming pared 4 bases from V and 1 base from J, leaving 13 bases between. In nucleotides, the CDR3 is TGTGCCAGCAGCTCAACCTATTTACCCCAAGAGACCCAGTACTTC. Protein: CASSSTYLPQETQYF. The full variable domain, in which reference TRBV7-2 and TRBJ2-5 provide the parts outside the CDR3, is GAGVSQSPSNKVTEKGKDVELRCDPISGHTALYWYRQSLGQGLEFLIYFQGNSAPDKSGLPSDRFSAERTGGSVSTLTIQRTQQEDSAVYLCASSSTYLPQETQYFGPGTRLLVL.

The chain links TRBV27 to TRBJ2-3, with 8 bases identical to TRBD2. The CDR3 totals 15 residues. Trimming removed 9 bases from V and 0 bases from J; junction bases left unmatched: 8. From germline, CDR1 is MNHEY and CDR2 SMNVEV (reference sequence). The CDR3 DNA sequence: TGTGCCAGTTTACCGGGACTAGGGAGCACAGATACGCAGTATTTT. Translating gives CASLPGLGSTDTQYF.

V and J are TRBV4-2 and TRBJ1-1, with D maybe TRBD1 (6 bases). CDR3 length: 17 amino acids. Looked up from germline, CDR1 is LGHNA and CDR2 is YNFKEQ. Trimming took off 3 bases at V and 2 bases at J, with 19 bases between the two ends. The CDR3 protein is CASSHPPVDRFNTEAFF. The CDR3 DNA is TGTGCCAGCAGCCACCCCCCGGTCGACAGGTTCAACACTGAAGCTTTCTTT.

V is TRBV5-1 and J is TRBJ1-1, with 9 bases matching TRBD1. Germline V gives CDR1 SGHRS, CDR2 YFSETQ. Unmatched junction bases numbered 4, after V lost 2 bases and J lost 8 bases. This CDR3 contains 13 residues. CDR3 in DNA: TGCGCCAGCAGCTTCGGGACAGGGAACGAAGCTTTCTTT. Amino acid sequence: CASSFGTGNEAFF.

This clone is a singleton in its sample. V is TRBV5-1 and J is TRBJ2-5; D gene uncertain. The CDR3 is 14 amino acids. Trimming stripped 0 bases from V and 11 bases from J, with 17 bases between. Per the germline V gene, CDR1 is SGHRS and CDR2 is YFSETQ. CDR3 nucleotides: TGCGCCAGCAGCTTGGCCGGCAGCTACGTGGAGCAGTACTTC. Its translation: CASSLAGSYVEQYF.

This clone is a singleton in its sample. The chain links TRBV7-9 to TRBJ1-4; no clear D gene. There are 16 residues in the CDR3. The germline V gene has CDR1 SEHNR and CDR2 FQNEAQ (reference sequence). V dropped 4 bases and J dropped 7 bases, with 19 bases sitting between them. CDR3 bases: TGTGCCAGCAGCTCCCCAGGCCAGGTCGAAAGTGAAAAACTGTTTTTT. It codes for CASSSPGQVESEKLFF.

This rearrangement joins TRBV2 to TRBJ2-1; the match to TRBD2 covers 14 bases. This CDR3 region has 18 residues. Germline V gene sequence: CDR1 SNHLY, CDR2 FYNNEI. This CDR3 is CVTSVAGLAGEVRNEQFF. The CDR3 DNA follows: TGTGTGACCAGCGTTGCGGGACTAGCGGGGGAGGTTAGGAATGAGCAGTTCTTC.

DNA for the CDR3: TGTGCCAGTAGTATAGCTAGCGGCGCTAGCTACGAGCAGTACTTC. This codes for CASSIASGASYEQYF. The chain links TRBV19 to TRBJ2-7; 7 bases are a match to TRBD2. The germline V gene encodes CDR1 LNHDA and CDR2 SQIVND (reference sequence). The CDR3 spans 15 residues. Trimming removed 1 base from V and 3 bases from J; junction bases left unmatched: 6.

The chain employs TRBV4-3 and TRBJ1-2, with D possibly being TRBD1 (5 bases). The CDR3 runs 15 residues. V lost 3 bases and J lost 4, with 15 bases in between. Germline V gives CDR1 LGHNA, CDR2 YSLEER. The CDR3 reads CASSQGPVGPYGYTF. CDR3 sequence (DNA): TGCGCCAGCAGCCAGGGGCCAGTAGGGCCCTATGGCTACACCTTC.

This chain links TRBV7-2 with TRBJ2-2; TRBD2 matches at 9 bases. J lost 7 bases, V lost 1 base, and 10 bases had no gene match. The CDR3 has 17 residues. Germline V lookup: CDR1 SGHTA, CDR2 FQGNSA. For the CDR3, the DNA is TGTGCCAGCAGCTTAGTGATGGCGGGGGGGCAAGGCGGGGAGCTGTTTTTT. Its translation: CASSLVMAGGQGGELFF.

The CDR3 bases are TGCGCCAGCAGTGAAGGGGGCCGGTCCTACGAGCAGTACTTC. The encoded protein is CASSEGGRSYEQYF. V is TRBV10-1 and J is TRBJ2-7, with 7 bases fitting TRBD1. Germline values: CDR1 WNHNN, CDR2 SYGVQD (reference sequence). J lost 1 base, V lost 3 bases, and 3 bases had no gene match. CDR3 length: 14 amino acids.

The chain carries TRBV4-1 and TRBJ2-7; tentative D call: TRBD2 (6 bases). CDR1 and CDR2 from the germline V gene are MGHRA and YSYEKL. The CDR3 contains 19 residues. The ends were cut back, 2 bases at V and 2 bases at J, with 25 bases in the middle. The CDR3 region has the DNA TGCGCCAGCAGCCAACGGTCTTATCTTCCGGGACTCCCGACCTACGAGCAGTACTTC. It translates to CASSQRSYLPGLPTYEQYF.

V usage is TRBV2 and J usage is TRBJ2-2; 10 positions agree with TRBD1. The germline V gene has CDR1 SNHLY and CDR2 FYNNEI. The J segment lost 1 base and the V segment lost 4 bases, leaving 3 bases of the junction unmatched. The CDR3 has 16 amino acids. The CDR3 loop reads CASSGQGAMNTGELFF. CDR3 DNA: TGTGCCAGCAGTGGACAGGGGGCCATGAACACCGGGGAGCTGTTTTTT.

The chain links TRBV4-3 to TRBJ2-1; 10 positions agree with TRBD2. Losses at the gene ends were 0 bases for V and 0 bases for J; bases not matched to a gene: 5. Per germline, CDR1 LGHNA and CDR2 YSLEER. The CDR3 is made up of 18 amino acids. This CDR3 is CASSQDTASGSSYNEQFF. The CDR3 DNA reads as TGCGCCAGCAGCCAAGATACGGCTAGCGGGAGCTCCTACAATGAGCAGTTCTTC.

The V and J genes are TRBV27 and TRBJ2-5; 8 positions match TRBD1. The junction had 15 bases not matched to a gene; V was cut back by 5 bases and J by 7 bases. This CDR3 is built from 16 residues. Per the germline V gene, CDR1 is MNHEY and CDR2 is SMNVEV (reference sequence). The CDR3 loop is CASSPAGGDFGGTQYF. The CDR3 nucleotides are TGTGCCAGCAGTCCGGCAGGGGGCGACTTTGGCGGGACCCAGTACTTC.

J is TRBJ2-2 and V is TRBV10-3; 7 positions match TRBD2. This CDR3 contains 16 residues. CDR1 and CDR2 from the germline V gene are ENHRY and SYGVKD. The junction had 13 bases not matched to a gene; V was cut back by 11 bases and J by 1 base. The chain's CDR3 is CASWPSSGVNTGELFF. CDR3 nucleotides: TGTGCCTCTTGGCCTTCCAGCGGGGTGAACACCGGGGAGCTGTTTTTT.

A few counts support this clone. The V and J genes are TRBV6-4 and TRBJ2-1; 7 bases are shared with TRBD2. CDR3 length equals 15 residues. The trim removed 6 bases at V and 6 bases at J, leaving 11 bases unmatched. Germline CDR1 MRHNA, CDR2 SNTAGT. This CDR3 reads CASRKSQAGVNEQFF. CDR3 bases: TGTGCCAGCAGAAAGAGTCAGGCGGGAGTCAATGAGCAGTTCTTC.

As regards this clone: The identical CDR3 is also encoded by other nucleotide sequences in the sample. V is TRBV7-2 and J is TRBJ1-1, with a tentative D call TRBD1 (6 bases). V lost 1 base and J 0 bases, leaving 6 bases between the germline ends. The V gene's germline CDR1 is SGHTA and CDR2 FQGNSA. This CDR3 contains 14 residues. The CDR3 region is CASSLGQVNTEAFF. The DNA for the CDR3 is TGTGCCAGCAGCTTAGGACAGGTGAACACTGAAGCTTTCTTT. Full variable domain (outside the CDR3, taken from reference TRBV7-2 and TRBJ1-1): GAGVSQSPSNKVTEKGKDVELRCDPISGHTALYWYRQSLGQGLEFLIYFQGNSAPDKSGLPSDRFSAERTGGSVSTLTIQRTQQEDSAVYLCASSLGQVNTEAFFGQGTRLTVV.

The rearrangement links TRBV9 to TRBJ2-1, with 15 bases that match TRBD2. The CDR3 runs 16 residues. Germline V gene lookup returns CDR1 SGDLS and CDR2 YYNGEE. With 3 bases clipped from V and 2 bases from J, the junction kept 0 bases outside the gene matches. The CDR3 reads CASSGTSGGAYNEQFF. Written as DNA, the CDR3 is TGTGCCAGCAGCGGGACTAGCGGGGGGGCCTACAATGAGCAGTTCTTC.

This clone was counted once. This chain links TRBV10-3 with TRBJ2-3; D is uncertain. CDR1 is ENHRY and CDR2 is SYGVKD in the germline V gene. This CDR3 region has 12 residues. Trimming left V 3 bases short and J 4 bases short, with 5 bases between. CDR3 in amino acids: CAISDLSDTQYF. In nucleotides, the CDR3 is TGTGCCATCAGTGATCTGTCAGATACGCAGTATTTT.

This clone was found a few times. This chain uses TRBV2 with TRBJ1-3; 9 positions match TRBD1. The CDR3 covers 15 residues. Germline assignment: CDR1 SNHLY and CDR2 FYNNEI. Trimming at V came to 6 bases and at J to 4 bases, leaving 7 bases not matched to a gene. CDR3 nucleotide sequence: TGTGCCAGCAGAAAAAGGACAGGGGACGGAAACACCATATATTTT. Its protein is CASRKRTGDGNTIYF.

The J gene is TRBJ2-1, the V gene TRBV2; 7 positions agree with TRBD1. The CDR3 loop spans 16 amino acids. V was clipped by 2 bases and J by 3 bases; unmatched bases: 7. Germline values: CDR1 SNHLY, CDR2 FYNNEI. The CDR3 DNA follows: TGTGCCAGCAGTGAATTTGGGACAGATAACTACAATGAGCAGTTCTTC. Encoded protein: CASSEFGTDNYNEQFF.

DNA of the CDR3: TGTGCCAGCAGTGAACAGGGTGATCAGCAGCCCCAGCATTTT. As protein: CASSEQGDQQPQHF. The genes are TRBV2 and TRBJ1-5; D may be TRBD1 (5 bases). The V and J ends lost 2 bases and 7 bases respectively, with 12 bases between them. From germline, CDR1 is SNHLY and CDR2 FYNNEI. CDR3 length: 14 residues.

The V gene is TRBV2, the J gene TRBJ1-3; the D is unclear. CDR3 length equals 12 residues. Germline CDR1 SNHLY, CDR2 FYNNEI. Trimming cost V 2 bases and J 4 bases, with 3 bases left between them. The CDR3 nucleotides read TGTGCCAGCAGTGAACTCGGAAACACCATATATTTT. This sequence encodes CASSELGNTIYF.